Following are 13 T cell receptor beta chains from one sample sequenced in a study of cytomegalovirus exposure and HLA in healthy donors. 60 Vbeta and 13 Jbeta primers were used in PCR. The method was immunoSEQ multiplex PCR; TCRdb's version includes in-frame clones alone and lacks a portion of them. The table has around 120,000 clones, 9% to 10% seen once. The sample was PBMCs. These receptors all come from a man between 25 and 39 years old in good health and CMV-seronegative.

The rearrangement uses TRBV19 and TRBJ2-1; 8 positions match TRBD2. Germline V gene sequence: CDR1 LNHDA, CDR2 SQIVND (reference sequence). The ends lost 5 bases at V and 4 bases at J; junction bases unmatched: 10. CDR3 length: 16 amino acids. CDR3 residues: CASSPRSGTRYNEQFF. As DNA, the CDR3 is TGTGCCAGTAGTCCCCGCTCCGGGACTAGATACAATGAGCAGTTCTTC.

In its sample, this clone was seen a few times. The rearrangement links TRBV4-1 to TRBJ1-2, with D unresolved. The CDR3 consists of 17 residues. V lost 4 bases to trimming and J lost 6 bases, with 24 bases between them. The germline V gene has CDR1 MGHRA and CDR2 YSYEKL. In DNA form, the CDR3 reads TGCGCCAGCAGCCCACATCTCGGTGAAGGAGCGGTTAATGGCTACACCTTC. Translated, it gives CASSPHLGEGAVNGYTF.

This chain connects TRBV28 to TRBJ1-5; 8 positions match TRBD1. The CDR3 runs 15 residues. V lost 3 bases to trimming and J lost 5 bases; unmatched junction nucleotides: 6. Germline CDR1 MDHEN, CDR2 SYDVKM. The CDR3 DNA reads TGTGCCAGCAGTTTCGGACAGGGATCCGATCAGCCCCAGCATTTT. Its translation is CASSFGQGSDQPQHF.

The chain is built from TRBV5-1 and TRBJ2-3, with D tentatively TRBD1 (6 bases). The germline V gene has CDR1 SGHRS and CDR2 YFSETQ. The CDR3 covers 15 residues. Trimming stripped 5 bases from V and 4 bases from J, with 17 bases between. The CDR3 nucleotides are TGCGCCAGCAGGTCAGGACAGATCTCGCCAGATACGCAGTATTTT. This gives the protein CASRSGQISPDTQYF.

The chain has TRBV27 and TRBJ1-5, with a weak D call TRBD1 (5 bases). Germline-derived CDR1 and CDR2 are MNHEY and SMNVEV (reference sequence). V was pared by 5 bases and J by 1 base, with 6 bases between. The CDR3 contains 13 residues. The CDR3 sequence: CASSRQSNQPQHF. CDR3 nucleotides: TGTGCCAGCAGTCGACAGAGCAATCAGCCCCAGCATTTT.

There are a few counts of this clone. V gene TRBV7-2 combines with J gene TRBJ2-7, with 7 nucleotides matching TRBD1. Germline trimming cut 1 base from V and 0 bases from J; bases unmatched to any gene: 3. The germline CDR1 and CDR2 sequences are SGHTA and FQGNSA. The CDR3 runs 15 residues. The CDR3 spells CASSLGTGSSYEQYF. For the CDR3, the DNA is TGTGCCAGCAGCTTAGGGACAGGCAGCTCCTACGAGCAGTACTTC.

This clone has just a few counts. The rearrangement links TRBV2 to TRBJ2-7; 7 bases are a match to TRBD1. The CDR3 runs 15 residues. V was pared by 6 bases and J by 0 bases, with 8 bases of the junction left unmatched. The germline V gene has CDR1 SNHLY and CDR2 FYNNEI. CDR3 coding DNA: TGTGCCAGCAGGAGACAGGGCCTCAGCTCCTACGAGCAGTACTTC. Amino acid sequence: CASRRQGLSSYEQYF.

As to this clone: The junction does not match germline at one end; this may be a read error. This chain's CDR3 is CAGSPLGGYTDTQYF. The CDR3 DNA reads TGTGCCGGCAGCCCTTTAGGGGGCTACACAGATACGCAGTATTTT. The V and J genes are TRBV7-2 and TRBJ2-3, with 7 positions matching TRBD1. The CDR3 totals 15 residues. In germline, CDR1 is SGHTA, CDR2 FQGNSA.

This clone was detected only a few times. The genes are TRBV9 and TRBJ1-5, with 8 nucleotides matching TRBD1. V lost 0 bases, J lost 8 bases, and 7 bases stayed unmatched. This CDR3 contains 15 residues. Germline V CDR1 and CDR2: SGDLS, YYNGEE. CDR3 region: CASSVGQGPLEPQHF. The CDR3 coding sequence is TGTGCCAGCAGCGTAGGACAGGGGCCCCTTGAGCCCCAGCATTTT.

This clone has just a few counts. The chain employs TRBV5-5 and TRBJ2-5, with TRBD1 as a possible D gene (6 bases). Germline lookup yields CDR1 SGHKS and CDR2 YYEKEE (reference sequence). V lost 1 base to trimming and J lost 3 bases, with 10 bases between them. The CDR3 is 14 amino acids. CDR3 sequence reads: CASSLTGQKETQYF. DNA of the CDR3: TGTGCCAGCAGCTTGACCGGACAGAAAGAGACCCAGTACTTC. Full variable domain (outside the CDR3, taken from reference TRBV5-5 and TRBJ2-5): DAGVTQSPTHLIKTRGQQVTLRCSPISGHKSVSWYQQVLGQGPQFIFQYYEKEERGRGNFPDRFSARQFPNYSSELNVNALLLGDSALYLCASSLTGQKETQYFGPGTRLLVL.

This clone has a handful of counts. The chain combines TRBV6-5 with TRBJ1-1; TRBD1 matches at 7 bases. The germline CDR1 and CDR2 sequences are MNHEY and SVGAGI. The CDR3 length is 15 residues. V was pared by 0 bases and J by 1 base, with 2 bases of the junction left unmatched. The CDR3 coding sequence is TGTGCCAGCAGTTACTCGGGACAGACGAACACTGAAGCTTTCTTT. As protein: CASSYSGQTNTEAFF.

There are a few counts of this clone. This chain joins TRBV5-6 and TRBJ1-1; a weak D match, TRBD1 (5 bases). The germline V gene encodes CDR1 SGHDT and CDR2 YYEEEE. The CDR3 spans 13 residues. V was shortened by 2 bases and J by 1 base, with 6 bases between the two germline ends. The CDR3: CASSFGQNTEAFF. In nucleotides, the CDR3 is TGTGCCAGCAGCTTCGGACAGAACACTGAAGCTTTCTTT. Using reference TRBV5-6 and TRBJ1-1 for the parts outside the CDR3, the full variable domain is DAGVTQSPTHLIKTRGQQVTLRCSPKSGHDTVSWYQQALGQGPQFIFQYYEEEERQRGNFPDRFSGHQFPNYSSELNVNALLLGDSALYLCASSFGQNTEAFFGQGTRLTVV.

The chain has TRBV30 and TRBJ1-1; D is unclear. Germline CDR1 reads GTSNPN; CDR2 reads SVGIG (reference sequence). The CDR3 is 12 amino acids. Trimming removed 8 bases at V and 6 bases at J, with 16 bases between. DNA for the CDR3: TGTGCCACTGGACCGGGGTTGGCTGAAGCTTTCTTT. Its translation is CATGPGLAEAFF.